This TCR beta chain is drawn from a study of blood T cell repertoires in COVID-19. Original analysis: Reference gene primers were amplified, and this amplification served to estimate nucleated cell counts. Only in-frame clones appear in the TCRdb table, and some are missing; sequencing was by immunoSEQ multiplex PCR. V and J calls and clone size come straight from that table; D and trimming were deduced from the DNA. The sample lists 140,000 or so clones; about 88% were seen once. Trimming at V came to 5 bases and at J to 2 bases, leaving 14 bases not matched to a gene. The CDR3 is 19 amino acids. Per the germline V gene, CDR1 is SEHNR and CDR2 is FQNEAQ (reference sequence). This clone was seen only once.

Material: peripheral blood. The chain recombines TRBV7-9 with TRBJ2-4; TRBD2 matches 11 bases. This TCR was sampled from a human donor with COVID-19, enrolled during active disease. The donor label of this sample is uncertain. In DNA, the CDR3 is TGTGCCAGCAGCCCTAGCACTAGCGGGAGAGTTGGGACCAAAAACATTCAGTACTTC. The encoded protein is CASSPSTSGRVGTKNIQYF.